The T cell receptor (beta chain) described here comes from a study of cytomegalovirus exposure and HLA in healthy donors. The PCR ran on 60 Vbeta and 13 Jbeta primers. Assay used: immunoSEQ multiplex PCR; TCRdb lists only in-frame clones, some missing. The data show about 140,000 clones, with about 74% seen just once and 2.5% to 3.5% held by the top ten. Study-wide results and limits: Reported performance of the classifier showed diagnosis of cytomegalovirus status with high specificity and sensitivity. In vitro assays verified that a few CMV-associated chains recognized CMV antigens specifically. CMV serostatus was the only recorded immune exposure for donors.

As for this clone: The antigen remains undetermined.

The CDR3 loop spans 13 amino acids. Per the germline V gene, CDR1 is SGHNT and CDR2 is YYREEE (reference sequence). Deletions cut 0 bases from V and 8 bases from J, with 11 bases between. This clonotype was sampled from a man aged 35 to 55 in good health and CMV-seronegative. The genes are TRBV5-4 and TRBJ1-2, with D possibly TRBD1 on 6 matching bases. Sequenced sample: PBMCs. DNA for the CDR3: TGTGCCAGCAGCTTGGCAGGGGCCGGGGGCTACACCTTC. It specifies CASSLAGAGGYTF.